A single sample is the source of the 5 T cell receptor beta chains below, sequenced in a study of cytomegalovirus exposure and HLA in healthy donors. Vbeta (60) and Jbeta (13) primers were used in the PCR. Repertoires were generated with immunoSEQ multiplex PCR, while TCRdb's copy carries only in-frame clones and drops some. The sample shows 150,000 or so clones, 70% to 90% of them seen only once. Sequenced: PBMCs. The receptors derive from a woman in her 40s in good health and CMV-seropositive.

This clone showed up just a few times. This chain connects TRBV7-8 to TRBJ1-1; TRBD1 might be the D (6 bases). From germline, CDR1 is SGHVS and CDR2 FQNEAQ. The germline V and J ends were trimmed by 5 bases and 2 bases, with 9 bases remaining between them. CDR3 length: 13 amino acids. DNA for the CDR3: TGTGCCAGCAGCCCGGGACACAACACTGAAGCTTTCTTT. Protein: CASSPGHNTEAFF.

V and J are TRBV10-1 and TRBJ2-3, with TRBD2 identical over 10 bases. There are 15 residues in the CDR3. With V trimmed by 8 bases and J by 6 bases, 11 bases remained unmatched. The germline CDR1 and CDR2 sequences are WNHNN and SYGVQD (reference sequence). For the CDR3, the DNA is TGCGCCAGCGCCCTAGCGGGAGACCCGGCGGATACGCAGTATTTT. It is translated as CASALAGDPADTQYF.

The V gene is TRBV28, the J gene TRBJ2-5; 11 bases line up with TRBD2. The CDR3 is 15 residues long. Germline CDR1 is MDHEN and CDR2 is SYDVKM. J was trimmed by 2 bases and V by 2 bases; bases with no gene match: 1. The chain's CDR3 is CASSLTSGRQETQYF. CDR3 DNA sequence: TGTGCCAGCAGTTTAACTAGCGGGAGACAAGAGACCCAGTACTTC.

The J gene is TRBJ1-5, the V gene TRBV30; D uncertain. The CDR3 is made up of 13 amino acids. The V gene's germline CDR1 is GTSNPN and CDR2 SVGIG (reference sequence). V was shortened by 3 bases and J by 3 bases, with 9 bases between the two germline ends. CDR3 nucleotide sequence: TGTGCCTGGAGCACAGACCCCAATCAGCCCCAGCATTTT. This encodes CAWSTDPNQPQHF.

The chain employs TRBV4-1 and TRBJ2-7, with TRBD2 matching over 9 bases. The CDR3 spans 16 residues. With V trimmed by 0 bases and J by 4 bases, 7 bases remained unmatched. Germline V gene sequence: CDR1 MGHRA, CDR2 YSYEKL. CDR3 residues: CASSQDISGSEYEQYF. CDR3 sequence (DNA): TGCGCCAGCAGCCAAGATATTAGCGGGAGCGAATACGAGCAGTACTTC.